These 25 T cell receptor beta chains were all obtained from the same sample, sequenced in a study of radiotherapy plus CTLA-4 blockade in lung cancer. The table came from immunoSEQ multiplex PCR; TCRdb's copy has only in-frame clones and leaves some out. Here the sample spans tens of thousands of clones, about two thirds being singletons. The material sequenced was peripheral blood, taken from a patient treated with radiotherapy plus ipilimumab. The receptor source for this set is a human donor with non-small cell lung cancer who had stable disease on radiotherapy plus ipilimumab.

The chain links TRBV7-2 to TRBJ2-1; weak D call: TRBD1 (5 bases). Germline CDR1 is SGHTA and CDR2 is FQGNSA. V was trimmed by 5 bases and J by 7 bases, leaving 9 bases between them. The CDR3 runs 12 residues. CDR3: CASSLKGNEQFF. Here the CDR3 DNA reads TGTGCCAGCAGCCTCAAGGGGAATGAGCAGTTCTTC.

The V gene is TRBV15, the J gene TRBJ1-6; a possible D gene is TRBD1 (6 bases). The CDR3 runs to 16 residues. V was pared by 1 base and J by 10 bases, with 17 bases between. The germline V gene has CDR1 LNHNV and CDR2 YYDKDF (reference sequence). The CDR3 reads CATSRAMGGGGSPLHF. The DNA for the CDR3 is TGTGCCACCAGCAGAGCCATGGGCGGGGGCGGATCACCCCTCCACTTT.

The rearrangement links TRBV7-2 to TRBJ1-4; D possibly corresponds to TRBD1 (5 bases). From germline, CDR1 is SGHTA and CDR2 FQGNSA. With 1 base removed from V and 8 bases from J, the gap between germline ends came to 14 bases. The CDR3 sequence is 15 residues long. The CDR3 loop reads CASSLGGAVFEKLFF. CDR3 sequence (DNA): TGTGCCAGCAGCTTAGGCGGGGCGGTATTCGAAAAACTGTTTTTT. The entire variable domain, with the rest obtained from reference TRBV7-2 and TRBJ1-4, is as follows: GAGVSQSPSNKVTEKGKDVELRCDPISGHTALYWYRQSLGQGLEFLIYFQGNSAPDKSGLPSDRFSAERTGGSVSTLTIQRTQQEDSAVYLCASSLGGAVFEKLFFGSGTQLSVL.

The rearrangement links TRBV29-1 to TRBJ2-3, with 16 bases fitting TRBD2. V dropped 3 bases and J dropped 0; count of bases not matched to a gene: 9. Germline V lookup: CDR1 SQVTM, CDR2 ANQGSEA. The CDR3 runs to 19 residues. CDR3 sequence: CSVDGTSGGAGSSTDTQYF. CDR3 in DNA: TGCAGCGTTGATGGGACTAGCGGGGGGGCCGGGTCTAGCACAGATACGCAGTATTTT.

This chain connects TRBV5-8 to TRBJ1-1, with TRBD1 identical over 8 bases. The CDR3 totals 15 residues. V shed 4 bases and J 4 bases; nucleotides not matched to a gene: 9. CDR1 is SGHTS, CDR2 YDEGEE, per germline. CDR3 region: CASSALDRGLTEAFF. The CDR3 DNA follows: TGTGCCAGCAGCGCTCTTGACAGGGGACTCACTGAAGCTTTCTTT.

The genes are TRBV18 and TRBJ2-7; perhaps TRBD2 as D (6 bases). Trimming left V 1 base short and J 1 base short, with 20 bases between. The CDR3 extends over 18 amino acids. Germline CDR1 is KGHSH and CDR2 is LQKENI. CDR3 protein: CASSPLSGTDSRSYEQYF. The CDR3 bases are TGTGCCAGCTCACCACTTTCTGGGACTGATAGTAGGTCCTACGAGCAGTACTTC.

The chain joins TRBV14 to TRBJ2-5; perhaps TRBD1 as D (5 bases). This CDR3 spans 12 amino acids. Trimming cost V 1 base and J 9 bases, with 9 bases left between them. The germline V gene has CDR1 SGHDN and CDR2 FVKESK. This chain's CDR3 is CASSQGGAAQYF. CDR3 bases: TGTGCCAGCAGCCAAGGGGGCGCGGCCCAGTACTTC.

V is TRBV11-3 and J is TRBJ2-7, with D possibly matching TRBD1 (7 bases). The CDR3 runs 15 residues. Trimming removed 4 bases from V and 3 bases from J, with 16 bases in between. From germline, CDR1 is SGHNT and CDR2 YENEEA. CDR3 in amino acids: CASSYNQGGLYEQYF. The DNA of the CDR3 is TGTGCCAGCAGCTATAACCAGGGGGGACTCTACGAGCAGTACTTC.

The V and J genes are TRBV7-9 and TRBJ1-2; TRBD1 agrees at 8 bases. CDR3 length: 15 residues. CDR1 SEHNR and CDR2 FQNEAQ come from the germline V gene (reference sequence). Trimming at V came to 2 bases and at J to 3 bases, leaving 5 bases not matched to a gene. CDR3: CASSLTGGGDYGYTF. The CDR3 bases are TGTGCCAGCAGCTTAACAGGGGGAGGCGACTATGGCTACACCTTC.

This clone occurred a few times. CDR3 protein: CASSDRRRGTEAFF. The CDR3 DNA reads as TGTGCCAGCAGCGATCGTCGACGGGGCACTGAAGCTTTCTTT. The chain recombines TRBV6-6 with TRBJ1-1; no definite D call. The CDR3 length is 14 residues. CDR1 is MNHNY, CDR2 SVGAGI, per germline (reference sequence). V shed 6 bases and J shed 4 bases, with 15 bases lying between them.

This clone was detected only once. This rearrangement joins TRBV2 to TRBJ2-3; a weak D match, TRBD2 (6 bases). This CDR3 is built from 13 residues. The V end lost 10 bases, the J end lost 2 bases, and 13 bases lay between the germline ends. CDR1 is SNHLY and CDR2 is FYNNEI in the germline V gene. DNA of the CDR3: TGTGCCACCCGGGGGATTAACACAGATACGCAGTATTTT. Translation gives CATRGINTDTQYF.

The CDR3 DNA sequence: TGTGCCAGCAGTGCCGATCACCGTTCCGGGCAGTACTTC. Amino acids: CASSADHRSGQYF. This chain connects TRBV2 to TRBJ2-7; D gene unclear. There are 13 residues in the CDR3. CDR1 and CDR2 from the germline V gene are SNHLY and FYNNEI. With 4 bases removed from V and 9 bases from J, the gap between germline ends came to 16 bases. Full variable domain (rest looked up from reference TRBV2 and TRBJ2-7): EPEVTQTPSHQVTQMGQEVILRCVPISNHLYFYWYRQILGQKVEFLVSFYNNEISEKSEIFDDQFSVERPDGSNFTLKIRSTKLEDSAMYFCASSADHRSGQYFGPGTRLTVT.

The gene calls are TRBV30 and TRBJ2-4, with a weak D call TRBD1 (5 bases). V gave up 5 bases and J gave up 5 bases, with 7 bases separating them. The CDR3 covers 11 residues. Germline CDR1 and CDR2: GTSNPN and SVGIG (reference sequence). The CDR3 coding sequence is TGTGCCTGGGCGACAGAAAACATTCAGTACTTC. Protein product: CAWATENIQYF. Filled out from reference TRBV30 and TRBJ2-4, the complete variable domain reads SQTIHQWPATLVQPVGSPLSLECTVEGTSNPNLYWYRQAAGRGLQLLFYSVGIGQISSEVPQNLSASRPQDRQFILSSKKLLLSDSGFYLCAWATENIQYFGAGTRLSVL.

The J gene is TRBJ1-5, the V gene TRBV7-2; the D is unclear. The CDR3 extends over 12 amino acids. The germline V gene encodes CDR1 SGHTA and CDR2 FQGNSA. V was cut by 8 bases and J by 4 bases, with 9 bases left in between. The CDR3 here is CASGRANQPQHF. Here the CDR3 DNA reads TGTGCCAGCGGGCGGGCTAATCAGCCCCAGCATTTT.

The chain has TRBV5-8 and TRBJ1-1, with D perhaps TRBD1 (6 bases). The CDR3 contains 13 residues. V was clipped by 1 base and J by 10 bases, with 14 bases between them. Germline V CDR1 and CDR2: SGHTS, YDEGEE. The CDR3 reads CASSLKGVRGAFF. The CDR3 nucleotides are TGTGCCAGCAGCTTGAAGGGCGTCAGGGGAGCTTTCTTT.

This sequence joins TRBV9 and TRBJ2-3, with TRBD1 as a possible D gene (6 bases). The V gene lost 3 bases and the J gene lost 6 bases, with 14 bases spanning the gap. There are 14 residues in the CDR3. Looked up from germline, CDR1 is SGDLS and CDR2 is YYNGEE. The CDR3 bases are TGTGCCAGCAGCGCTTTGACAGGAGGCGATACGCAGTATTTT. Translation gives CASSALTGGDTQYF. The full variable domain, rest sourced from reference TRBV9 and TRBJ2-3, is DSGVTQTPKHLITATGQRVTLRCSPRSGDLSVYWYQQSLDQGLQFLIQYYNGEERAKGNILERFSAQQFPDLHSELNLSSLELGDSALYFCASSALTGGDTQYFGPGTRLTVL.

This chain joins TRBV5-4 and TRBJ2-3; TRBD2 agrees at 14 bases. The CDR3 is 18 amino acids. Germline assignment: CDR1 SGHNT and CDR2 YYREEE (reference sequence). V lost 1 base to trimming and J lost 2 bases; unmatched junction nucleotides: 6. CDR3 amino acids: CASSLRTSGGSFTDTQYF. The CDR3 DNA reads TGTGCCAGCAGCTTGAGGACTAGCGGGGGGTCCTTCACAGATACGCAGTATTTT. Full variable domain (outside the CDR3, taken from reference TRBV5-4 and TRBJ2-3): ETGVTQSPTHLIKTRGQQVTLRCSSQSGHNTVSWYQQALGQGPQFIFQYYREEENGRGNFPPRFSGLQFPNYSSELNVNALELDDSALYLCASSLRTSGGSFTDTQYFGPGTRLTVL.

In DNA form, the CDR3 reads TGTGCCAGCAGCTTTCAGAGCCAGGAGGACGGCTACACCTTC. Protein product: CASSFQSQEDGYTF. The genes are TRBV7-2 and TRBJ1-2; D not certain. V lost 3 bases to trimming and J lost 8 bases, with 16 bases between them. The CDR3 runs 14 residues. CDR1 SGHTA and CDR2 FQGNSA come from the germline V gene. The entire variable domain, with the rest obtained from reference TRBV7-2 and TRBJ1-2, is as follows: GAGVSQSPSNKVTEKGKDVELRCDPISGHTALYWYRQSLGQGLEFLIYFQGNSAPDKSGLPSDRFSAERTGGSVSTLTIQRTQQEDSAVYLCASSFQSQEDGYTFGSGTRLTVV.

V usage is TRBV19 and J usage is TRBJ1-2; D gene uncertain. Trimming cost V 3 bases and J 0 bases, with 8 bases left between them. CDR1 and CDR2 from the germline V gene are LNHDA and SQIVND (reference sequence). The CDR3 is 14 amino acids. CDR3 DNA: TGTGCCAGTAGTATGGCTCATTCTAACTATGGCTACACCTTC. Translation: CASSMAHSNYGYTF. Full variable domain (remainder filled in from reference TRBV19 and TRBJ1-2): DGGITQSPKYLFRKEGQNVTLSCEQNLNHDAMYWYRQDPGQGLRLIYYSQIVNDFQKGDIAEGYSVSREKKESFPLTVTSAQKNPTAFYLCASSMAHSNYGYTFGSGTRLTVV.

The chain uses TRBV7-3 and TRBJ1-1; 8 nucleotides align to TRBD1. The ends lost 2 bases at V and 4 bases at J; junction bases unmatched: 3. The CDR3 is made up of 14 amino acids. Germline V gives CDR1 SGHTA, CDR2 FQGTGA. CDR3 DNA sequence: TGTGCCAGCAGCTTACAGGGGGCTCGCACTGAAGCTTTCTTT. Protein sequence: CASSLQGARTEAFF.

The J gene is TRBJ2-1, the V gene TRBV9, with 14 bases that match TRBD2. This CDR3 comprises 16 residues. Germline V gives CDR1 SGDLS, CDR2 YYNGEE. J gave up 7 bases and V 4 bases, and 7 bases lay outside the gene matches. CDR3 DNA: TGTGCCAGCAGCTTGGGACTAGCGGGGGACGGAAATGAGCAGTTCTTC. This codes for CASSLGLAGDGNEQFF.

The chain carries TRBV5-1 and TRBJ2-3, with 9 bases identical to TRBD2. The CDR3 sequence is 15 residues long. The germline V gene encodes CDR1 SGHRS and CDR2 YFSETQ. J gave up 5 bases and V 3 bases, and 7 bases lay outside the gene matches. The CDR3 loop is CASSSQAGGGDTQYF. CDR3 sequence (DNA): TGCGCCAGCAGCTCCCAAGCGGGGGGTGGAGATACGCAGTATTTT.

This clone was recorded once. The chain couples TRBV9 to TRBJ2-5; 16 nucleotides agree with TRBD2. CDR3 length equals 17 residues. From germline, CDR1 is SGDLS and CDR2 YYNGEE. V shed 3 bases and J 1 base; nucleotides not matched to a gene: 3. In DNA form, the CDR3 reads TGTGCCAGCAGCGCCGGGACTAGCGGGGGGGTCCAAGAGACCCAGTACTTC. Amino acid sequence: CASSAGTSGGVQETQYF.

The genes are TRBV7-9 and TRBJ2-3; D remains unclear. The V and J ends lost 6 bases and 2 bases respectively, with 6 bases between them. Germline loops: CDR1 SEHNR, CDR2 FQNEAQ (reference sequence). The length of the CDR3 is 12 residues. The CDR3 spells CASRQYTDTQYF. CDR3 in DNA: TGTGCCAGCAGACAATACACAGATACGCAGTATTTT. The full variable domain, with the rest looked up from reference TRBV7-9 and TRBJ2-3, is DTGVSQNPRHKITKRGQNVTFRCDPISEHNRLYWYRQTLGQGPEFLTYFQNEAQLEKSRLLSDRFSAERPKGSFSTLEIQRTEQGDSAMYLCASRQYTDTQYFGPGTRLTVL.

The chain couples TRBV6-5 to TRBJ1-4, with a tentative D call TRBD1 (6 bases). CDR1 is MNHEY and CDR2 is SVGAGI in the germline V gene. V gave up 4 bases and J gave up 9 bases, with 18 bases separating them. This CDR3 spans 15 amino acids. This CDR3 is CASSSWTVGEKKLFF. The CDR3 region has the DNA TGTGCCAGCAGTTCATGGACAGTGGGAGAAAAAAAACTGTTTTTT.